The rows below give T cell receptor beta chains drawn from one sample of a study of T-cell reconstitution after alpha-beta-depleted transplantation in children. TCRdb analysed the PCR reads with MiXCR anew, one entry per CDR3 protein. The table shows around 420,000 distinct CDR3 sequences, with roughly 16% occurring only once. The specimen comprised PBMCs, mostly from graft donor cells, sampled 360 days after TCRalphabeta/CD19-depleted stem cell transplant. The receptors here all came from a boy under three years old who had a stem cell transplant for Wiskott-Aldrich syndrome, so the T cells may come from the graft donor. Both conserved end residues are part of each CDR3. A D gene is named only where the DNA matches it firmly. Rows give clone size only sometimes, using once, few, many, or a class for an expanded clone.

V: TRBV28
size: few
D: TRBD1
J: TRBJ2-4
length: 16
DNA: TGTGCCAGCAGTTTTCGCGGGACAGGTGATTCGTACATTCAGTACTTC
CDR3: CASSFRGTGDSYIQYF

V: TRBV5-8
size: NA
D: NA
J: TRBJ2-7
length: 15
DNA: TGTGCCAGCATCCCCGGGGCCGTCAGCTCCTACGAGCAGTACTTC
CDR3: CASIPGAVSSYEQYF

V: TRBV20-1
size: few
D: TRBD2
J: TRBJ2-1
length: 17
DNA: TGCAGTGCCTTAGGGACTAGCGGGAGGAGCTCCTACAATGAGCAGTTCTTC
CDR3: CSALGTSGRSSYNEQFF

V: TRBV5-1
size: few
D: NA
J: TRBJ2-6
length: 16
DNA: TGCGCCAGTGGTCAGGCCTCTAGGATAGGGGCCAACGTCCTGACTTTC
CDR3: CASGQASRIGANVLTF

V: TRBV7-9
size: NA
D: NA
J: TRBJ2-5
length: 14
DNA: TGTGCCAGCAGCTCCCAGGGGGGGCCAGAGACCCAGTACTTC
CDR3: CASSSQGGPETQYF

V: TRBV2
size: many
D: NA
J: TRBJ1-5
length: 15
DNA: TGTGCCAGCAGTCCCCTCCGGACCTTCAATCAGCCCCAGCATTTT
CDR3: CASSPLRTFNQPQHF

V: TRBV18
size: NA
D: NA
J: TRBJ1-1
length: 12
DNA: TGTGCCAGCTCACCCACGAACACTGAAGCTTTCTTT
CDR3: CASSPTNTEAFF

V: TRBV5-1
size: NA
D: NA
J: TRBJ2-2
length: 13
DNA: TGCGCCAGCACCCTCAGGGGGGCCGGGGAGCTGTTTTTT
CDR3: CASTLRGAGELFF

V: TRBV18
size: few
D: NA
J: TRBJ1-1
length: 13
DNA: TGTGCCAGCTCACCATACCAGAACACTGAAGCTTTCTTT
CDR3: CASSPYQNTEAFF

V: TRBV5-1
size: NA
D: NA
J: TRBJ2-6
length: 15
DNA: TGCGCCAGCAGCTTAAAAGGCTCTGGGGCCAACGTCCTGACTTTC
CDR3: CASSLKGSGANVLTF

V: TRBV29-1
size: NA
D: NA
J: TRBJ2-5
length: 12
DNA: TGCAGCACCGCGCGGGGTGACGAGACCCAGTACTTC
CDR3: CSTARGDETQYF

V: TRBV10-3
size: NA
D: NA
J: TRBJ2-1
length: 15
DNA: TGTGCCATCAGTGCTAGACCAAGCTCCTACAATGAGCAGTTCTTC
CDR3: CAISARPSSYNEQFF

V: TRBV24-1
size: few
D: NA
J: TRBJ2-1
length: 18
DNA: TGTGCCACCCCGGGGCAGGGAAGCCCTTGGGACTCCTACAATGAGCAGTTCTTC
CDR3: CATPGQGSPWDSYNEQFF

V: TRBV3-1
size: NA
D: NA
J: TRBJ2-1
length: 15
DNA: TGTGCCAGCAGCCAAGGCGTCGGTACTACCCTTTTACAGTTCTTC
CDR3: CASSQGVGTTLLQFF

V: TRBV3-1
size: few
D: NA
J: TRBJ2-1
length: 16
DNA: TGTGCCAGCAGCCAACTTTGGAACAGGGTCCAATTTGAGCAGTTCTTC
CDR3: CASSQLWNRVQFEQFF

V: TRBV5-5
size: few
D: NA
J: TRBJ2-7
length: 14
DNA: TGTGCCAGCAGTTCGGGGATTTGGGCCTACGAGCAGTACTTC
CDR3: CASSSGIWAYEQYF

V: TRBV27
size: many
D: TRBD1
J: TRBJ2-7
length: 14
DNA: TGTGCCAGCAGGGTACAGGGGGCATCCTACGAGCAGTACTTC
CDR3: CASRVQGASYEQYF

V: TRBV21-1
size: NA
D: NA
J: TRBJ2-4
length: 17
DNA: TGTGCCAGCAGCAAAGCGCTTTTCTGGAAAGCCAAAAACATTCAGTACTTC
CDR3: CASSKALFWKAKNIQYF

V: TRBV2
size: NA
D: NA
J: TRBJ2-7
length: 15
DNA: TGTGCCAGCACTGGAACGGTCGGGGCCTCCTACGAGCAGTACTTC
CDR3: CASTGTVGASYEQYF

V: TRBV20-1
size: few
D: TRBD2
J: TRBJ2-1
length: 13
DNA: TGCAGTGCTAGTGGGGACTACTACAATGAGCAGTTCTTC
CDR3: CSASGDYYNEQFF

V: TRBV11-1
size: NA
D: TRBD2
J: TRBJ2-7
length: 16
DNA: TGTGCCAGCAGCTTACTAGCGGGGGACCCTTCCTACGAGCAGTACTTC
CDR3: CASSLLAGDPSYEQYF

V: TRBV2
size: NA
D: NA
J: TRBJ1-4
length: 12
DNA: TGTGCCAGCAGTGGCGAAAATGAAAAACTGTTTTTT
CDR3: CASSGENEKLFF

V: TRBV5-1
size: few
D: TRBD1
J: TRBJ2-7
length: 17
DNA: TGCGCCAGCAGCCGGACAGGGAGCTTACAAGGCTCCTACGAGCAGTACTTC
CDR3: CASSRTGSLQGSYEQYF

V: TRBV7-9
size: NA
D: NA
J: TRBJ1-1
length: 10
DNA: TGTGCCAGCTCGAACTTAGAAGCTTTCTTT
CDR3: CASSNLEAFF

V: TRBV7-9
size: few
D: NA
J: TRBJ2-7
length: 17
DNA: TGTGCCAGCAGCTTAGGATCAACAGGGACCCCTCCATACGAGCAGTACTTC
CDR3: CASSLGSTGTPPYEQYF

V: TRBV15
size: few
D: NA
J: TRBJ2-5
length: 14
DNA: TGTGCCACCAGCAGCAGGCGGGGAGGAGAGACCCAGTACTTC
CDR3: CATSSRRGGETQYF

V: TRBV29-1
size: few
D: NA
J: TRBJ2-4
length: 11
DNA: TGCAGCGCGGTCCCCCCCGGCATTCAGTACTTC
CDR3: CSAVPPGIQYF

V: TRBV7-2
size: NA
D: NA
J: TRBJ2-7
length: 13
DNA: TGTGCCAGCAGCTTAGTTATGGGGTACGAGCAGTACTTC
CDR3: CASSLVMGYEQYF

V: TRBV5-1
size: many
D: TRBD1
J: TRBJ2-7
length: 14
DNA: TGCGCCAGCACTGGGGACAGATATCCCTACGAGCAGTACTTC
CDR3: CASTGDRYPYEQYF

V: TRBV7-9
size: NA
D: TRBD2
J: TRBJ2-7
length: 16
DNA: TGTGCCAGCAGCTTAGGGTCCGGGACTAGCGGCTACGAGCAGTACTTC
CDR3: CASSLGSGTSGYEQYF

V: TRBV5-1
size: many
D: TRBD2
J: TRBJ2-1
length: 15
DNA: TGCGCCAGCAGCTCAAGCGGGAGCTCCTACAATGAGCAGTTCTTC
CDR3: CASSSSGSSYNEQFF